This T cell receptor beta chain emerged from a study of T cell responses to AZD1222 COVID-19 vaccine. Study-wide findings and caveats: White British people made up most donors, females outnumbered males, and clonal diversity was possibly underestimated. Spike-specific TCR depth and breadth grew after two AZD1222 doses. AZD1222 recipients seropositive at baseline numbered only five to seven.

Looked up from germline, CDR1 is KGHDR and CDR2 is SFDVKD. The CDR3 sequence is 16 residues long. V dropped 2 bases and J dropped 5 bases, with 17 bases sitting between them. The method was immunoSEQ multiplex PCR; TCRdb's version includes in-frame clones alone and lacks a portion of them. The table lists around 100,000 clones, more than 85% of them singletons. With respect to this clone: Its specificity is not known.

This receptor was taken from an adult in good health. The J gene is TRBJ2-5, the V gene TRBV24-1; D gene unclear. Source: peripheral blood, taken on day 0 of AZD1222 vaccination. CDR3 sequence reads: CATSDSHGSHRETQYF. Here the CDR3 DNA reads TGTGCCACCAGTGATTCCCACGGTTCCCATAGGGAGACCCAGTACTTC.